This T cell receptor beta chain was recovered during a study of siplizumab effects on memory and regulatory T cells. Turning to this clone: What it binds is unknown.

The ends were cut back, 6 bases at V and 3 bases at J, with 11 bases in the middle. Germline V CDR1 and CDR2: MNHNY, SVGAGI (reference sequence). The CDR3 spans 13 residues. Study-level findings and limits: Treg origin accounted for an average of roughly 65% of mappable alloreactive CD4+ clones with siplizumab and 25% to 30% in controls. Tregs that proliferated in siplizumab cultures did not have their suppressive function confirmed.

The repertoire was sequenced with immunoSEQ multiplex PCR; TCRdb's copy has only in-frame clones and lacks some. The sample comprises about 120,000 clones, 80% to 95% of which are singletons, and approximately 1.3% rests with the top ten. V and J are TRBV6-6 and TRBJ1-2; D may be TRBD1 (5 bases). The TCR was taken from a human donor in good health. The sequencing sample was made of CD4+ T cells sorted from blood. CDR3 sequence: CASREGLDYGYTF. The CDR3 DNA reads as TGTGCCAGCAGGGAGGGGCTGGACTATGGCTACACCTTC.